The rows below give T cell receptor beta chains drawn from one sample of a study of blood T cell repertoires in COVID-19. Some clones are missing from TCRdb's copy, which holds only in-frame ones; the method was immunoSEQ multiplex PCR. In the table there are 70,000 to 100,000 clones, roughly 72% of which are singletons. The material sequenced was peripheral blood. These receptors originate from an older woman in a cohort sampled during active or convalescent COVID-19. CDR3s include the opening cysteine and the closing phenylalanine or tryptophan. Only part of the rows carry a size: once, few, many, or a class if the clone is expanded.

v_gene	abundance	j_gene	CDR3aa
TRBV11-2	few	TRBJ1-1	CASSLASYRPGNTEAFF
TRBV6-4	few	TRBJ1-2	CASRTGFVPLNYGYTF
TRBV19	.	TRBJ2-2	CASRPDPVGSGELFF
TRBV2	few	TRBJ1-3	CASSEEGTTLTGNTIYF
TRBV24-1	.	TRBJ1-5	CATSNRVPWPQHF
TRBV19	many	TRBJ2-5	CASGPGTRFSGETQYF
TRBV5-6	.	TRBJ2-1	CASSLVLYNEQFF
TRBV25-1	.	TRBJ2-3	CASSEGRTPTDTQYF
TRBV9	.	TRBJ2-4	CASSAGLAGGHRDIQYF
TRBV11-2	few	TRBJ2-7	CASSSGDAYEQYF
TRBV15	.	TRBJ2-2	CATSISSRFRMQGTGELFF
TRBV10-1	few	TRBJ1-6	CASSDEQGSPLHF
TRBV15	.	TRBJ1-6	CATSRDRARGNSPLHF
TRBV7-8	few	TRBJ1-5	CASSGRVRGAGQPQHF
TRBV7-9	.	TRBJ1-5	CASSYDNSYNQPQHF
TRBV9	.	TRBJ2-1	CASSVSGGNEQFF
TRBV5-1	once	TRBJ2-1	CASSLASGGANEQFF
TRBV6-5	once	TRBJ1-5	CASTLGAYSNQPQHF
TRBV28	.	TRBJ1-4	CATTMVYEKLFF
TRBV9	.	TRBJ2-1	CASSVSGGTHEQFF
TRBV5-1	.	TRBJ1-2	CASSLSVTPYGYTF
TRBV10-3	.	TRBJ2-2	CAITRGDRELFF
TRBV11-2	few	TRBJ2-3	CASSLAGASGSVTDTQYF
TRBV7-2	.	TRBJ2-7	CASSFWDRATYEQYF
TRBV6-5	.	TRBJ2-2	CASSYSRGGTGELFF
TRBV28	.	TRBJ2-1	CASSKTGFNEQFF
TRBV11-2	.	TRBJ1-6	CASSLRSGRINSPLHF
TRBV11-3	once	TRBJ1-1	CASSPGTGGTEAFF
TRBV18	.	TRBJ2-5	CASSPIASYQETQYF
TRBV5-6	once	TRBJ1-2	CASLKGMEVNARKLGYTF